A selection of T cell receptor beta chains follows, all from one sample in a study of radiation and T cells in renal cell carcinoma. Measured with immunoSEQ multiplex PCR; TCRdb has only the in-frame clones, and not every one. Of tens of thousands of clones in the sample, 80% to 90% were seen once. The sample here was blood, taken from a patient whose treatment included radiotherapy and nephrectomy. Receptors originate from a woman in her forties or fifties with renal cell carcinoma. CDR3s include the opening cysteine and the closing phenylalanine or tryptophan. The D gene is left open where the match is weak. Only part of the rows carry a size: once, few, many, or a class if the clone is expanded.

>few|TRBJ2-7|-|TRBV5-1
CASSLDGGRSAYEQYF
TGCGCCAGCAGCTTGGATGGGGGGAGATCCGCCTACGAGCAGTACTTC
>-|TRBJ2-5|-|TRBV5-4
CASSFRDWYQETQYF
TGTGCCAGCAGCTTCCGGGACTGGTACCAAGAGACCCAGTACTTC
>-|TRBJ2-2|-|TRBV4-1
CASSPDSGSGELFF
TGCGCCAGCAGCCCGGACAGTGGATCCGGGGAGCTGTTTTTT
>-|TRBJ1-2|-|TRBV15
CATSGDQGHYGYTF
TGTGCCACCAGCGGAGACCAGGGGCACTATGGCTACACCTTC
>-|TRBJ2-3|TRBD1|TRBV5-4
CASSLEGARTDTQYF
TGTGCCAGCAGCTTGGAGGGGGCCAGAACAGATACGCAGTATTTT
>-|TRBJ2-3|-|TRBV14
CASSQDREGGTDTQYF
TGTGCCAGCAGCCAAGACCGGGAAGGGGGCACAGATACGCAGTATTTT
>-|TRBJ1-1|TRBD1|TRBV9
CASRRTGMNTEAFF
TGTGCCAGCAGGAGGACAGGGATGAACACTGAAGCTTTCTTT
>-|TRBJ1-1|-|TRBV11-2
CASTPGTANTEAFF
TGTGCCAGCACGCCCGGGACGGCGAACACTGAAGCTTTCTTT
>once|TRBJ2-5|-|TRBV7-7
CASSLGGASETQYF
TGTGCCAGCAGCCTGGGGGGGGCTTCAGAGACCCAGTACTTC
>-|TRBJ2-7|TRBD2|TRBV11-3
CASSLDRVAGVREQYF
TGTGCCAGCAGCTTAGATAGGGTAGCGGGAGTGAGAGAGCAGTACTTC
>-|TRBJ2-5|TRBD2|TRBV9
CASSPTSGGEWETQYF
TGTGCCAGCAGCCCAACTAGCGGGGGGGAGTGGGAGACCCAGTACTTC
>-|TRBJ2-6|TRBD1|TRBV11-2
CASSRDSSGANVLTF
TGTGCCAGCAGCCGGGACAGCTCTGGGGCCAACGTCCTGACTTTC
>-|TRBJ2-1|-|TRBV4-3
CASSQRGGPYNEQFF
TGCGCCAGCAGCCAGAGAGGCGGTCCCTACAATGAGCAGTTCTTC
>-|TRBJ1-2|TRBD1|TRBV5-5
CASSPGQGLANYGYTF
TGTGCCAGCAGCCCGGGACAGGGCCTAGCTAACTATGGCTACACCTTC
>-|TRBJ2-7|-|TRBV7-9
CASSSGAGSYEQYF
TGTGCCAGCAGCTCCGGGGCGGGGTCCTACGAGCAGTACTTC
>-|TRBJ2-7|-|TRBV27
CASRVSAVAYEQYF
TGTGCCAGCAGAGTATCGGCAGTCGCCTACGAGCAGTACTTC
>few|TRBJ2-3|-|TRBV9
CASGAGRYTDTQYF
TGTGCCAGCGGCGCGGGCCGTTACACAGATACGCAGTATTTT
>-|TRBJ1-1|TRBD1|TRBV6-6
CASRGTDLSTSEAFF
TGTGCCAGCCGCGGGACAGACTTATCAACAAGTGAAGCTTTCTTT
>-|TRBJ1-5|TRBD1|TRBV28
CASSLSGGHNQPQHF
TGTGCCAGCAGTTTATCAGGGGGGCACAATCAGCCCCAGCATTTT